The clone carrying this T cell receptor beta chain has at least ten counts. For each extraction, RNA and DNA were obtained together from about 21-30 mg of unsorted bulk tissue. The investigators made TCR beta cDNA from about 0.45 ug total RNA, using a constant-region primer. What produced the TCR beta libraries was three nested multiplex PCR rounds using slightly modified ARM-PCR. For 10 cycles apiece, the opening two PCR rounds ran with TRBV1-TRBV30 forward primers and a C-beta reverse primer. TCRdb reprocessed the multiplex PCR reads via MiXCR and lists one record per CDR3 protein. The sample consists of some 110,000 distinct CDR3 sequences, under 65% of them appearing once. The data are from a study of tumor-infiltrating lymphocytes in primary liver carcinoma. V lost 6 bases and J lost 0; bases outside the gene matches: 10. There are 18 residues in the CDR3. Germline CDR1 is MNHEY and CDR2 is SVGAGI.

This TCR was recovered from a woman aged 60-70 years with primary liver carcinoma and hepatitis B virus infection. J is TRBJ2-3 and V is TRBV6-5; 12 bases match TRBD2. The sequenced sample consisted of liver tumor tissue from sampling region 3. Subset defined: tumor region T3, left-lateral pole. The CDR3 coding sequence is TGTGCCAGCAGGTTGACTAGCGGGAGTTATTTGAGCACAGATACGCAGTATTTT. It codes for CASRLTSGSYLSTDTQYF.